Below, 8 T cell receptor beta chains from the same sample are listed, as sequenced in a study of OX40 agonist ivuxolimab in advanced cancers. Sequencing was performed with immunoSEQ multiplex PCR; in TCRdb, only in-frame clones are kept and a portion is missing. The sample holds more than 75,000 clones, around nine tenths seen once. Source: CD4+ or CD8+ T cells sorted from blood, taken in a trial of the OX40 agonist ivuxolimab. These receptors were collected from an adult with an advanced solid tumor such as melanoma, head and neck, liver or kidney cancer.

This clone is categorized as medium-sized. The V call is TRBV11-3, the J call TRBJ2-2; D is unclear. Germline CDR1 and CDR2: SGHNT and YENEEA. The CDR3 has 13 residues. V was trimmed by 2 bases and J by 6 bases, leaving 7 bases between them. The CDR3 DNA reads as TGTGCCAGCAGCTTAAGGGATCCCGGGGAGCTGTTTTTT. It specifies CASSLRDPGELFF.

V is TRBV5-1 and J is TRBJ2-1, with 15 bases that match TRBD2. CDR1 and CDR2 from the germline V gene are SGHRS and YFSETQ. This CDR3 contains 18 residues. V was clipped by 4 bases and J by 2 bases; unmatched bases: 7. The DNA for the CDR3 is TGCGCCAGCAGCGGGACGGGACTAGCGGGAGGCGCCTACAATGAGCAGTTCTTC. Amino acid sequence: CASSGTGLAGGAYNEQFF.

The V gene is TRBV29-1, the J gene TRBJ1-1; a weak D match, TRBD1 (5 bases). The CDR3 is 12 residues long. Trimming took 8 bases from V and 8 from J, leaving 18 bases between them. The germline V gene encodes CDR1 SQVTM and CDR2 ANQGSEA. CDR3 in DNA: TGCAGCATACGGCAGGGATACCGAGAAGCTTTCTTT. Translated, it gives CSIRQGYREAFF.

In this sample, this clone turned up once. The chain is built from TRBV18 and TRBJ1-5, with D unresolved. Germline loops: CDR1 KGHSH, CDR2 LQKENI. The length of the CDR3 is 14 residues. V lost 0 bases and J 4 bases, leaving 7 bases between the germline ends. In DNA, the CDR3 is TGTGCCAGCTCACCACCGGGAAGGAATCAGCCCCAGCATTTT. Encoded protein: CASSPPGRNQPQHF.

The chain joins TRBV10-3 to TRBJ1-1, with 8 bases fitting TRBD1. With V trimmed by 5 bases and J by 5 bases, 7 bases remained unmatched. There are 14 residues in the CDR3. Germline CDR1 reads ENHRY; CDR2 reads SYGVKD. The CDR3 reads CAISFQGAQTEAFF. The CDR3 nucleotides read TGTGCCATCAGTTTTCAGGGGGCGCAAACTGAAGCTTTCTTT.

V gene TRBV9 combines with J gene TRBJ2-2; 9 bases are a match to TRBD2. This CDR3 comprises 18 residues. With V trimmed by 2 bases and J by 1 base, 9 bases remained unmatched. Germline V gene lookup returns CDR1 SGDLS and CDR2 YYNGEE. Written as DNA, the CDR3 is TGTGCCAGCAGCGTTTTCCCCTCGACTAGCGGGAACACCGGGGAGCTGTTTTTT. Translating it yields CASSVFPSTSGNTGELFF.

CDR3 sequence reads: CASSLDAGAEKLFF. The CDR3 nucleotides read TGTGCCAGCAGCTTGGACGCGGGGGCTGAAAAACTGTTTTTT. The chain employs TRBV5-4 and TRBJ1-4; tentative D call: TRBD1 (6 bases). The CDR3 has 14 amino acids. The V gene's germline CDR1 is SGHNT and CDR2 YYREEE (reference sequence). V was cut by 0 bases and J by 7 bases, with 10 bases left in between.

The genes are TRBV19 and TRBJ2-5, with 10 bases fitting TRBD1. Germline values: CDR1 LNHDA, CDR2 SQIVND (reference sequence). The CDR3 totals 16 residues. Trimming cost V 5 bases and J 5 bases; bases outside gene matches: 11. The CDR3 loop is CASSPQTGGARETQYF. The CDR3 DNA is TGTGCCAGTAGTCCCCAGACAGGGGGCGCCCGGGAGACCCAGTACTTC.